This entry features one T cell receptor (beta chain) sequence. The antigen is unknown. The data belong to a study of OX40 agonist ivuxolimab in advanced cancers. Looking at the study overall: Ivuxolimab was delivered to patients intravenously every 2 weeks at doses spanning 0.01 to 10 mg/kg.

The study's findings and limits: Clonal expansion from baseline to week 6 occurred in both CD4+ and CD8+ T cells.

CDR1 is LNHDA and CDR2 is SQIVND in the germline V gene (reference sequence). CDR3 size: 14 residues. The V end lost 7 bases, the J end lost 2 bases, and 14 bases lay between the germline ends. Using immunoSEQ multiplex PCR, the repertoire was profiled, and TCRdb retains in-frame clones only, with some absent. The sample lists over 95,000 clones; about 91% were seen once. The sample in question was CD4+ or CD8+ T cells sorted from blood, obtained in a trial of the OX40 agonist ivuxolimab. The TCR was taken from an adult with an advanced solid tumor such as melanoma, head and neck, liver or kidney cancer. The chain has TRBV19 and TRBJ1-2; maybe TRBD1 (5 bases). The CDR3 protein is CASMTTARNYGYTF. In nucleotides, the CDR3 is TGTGCCAGTATGACGACAGCGCGAAACTATGGCTACACCTTC.